Included here is one T cell receptor beta chain sequence, with context. The entry originates in a study of tumor T cells in aggressive B-cell lymphoma. Only in-frame clones appear in the TCRdb table, and some are missing; sequencing was by immunoSEQ multiplex PCR. The sample carries roughly 1,200 clones, about 83% recorded once. The receptor's source is an adult with diffuse large B cell lymphoma. Sequencing was performed on tumor tissue.

The CDR3 DNA reads as TGTGCCAGCAGTAACACAGGGACGGGCACCGGGGAGCTGTTTTTT. Protein sequence: CASSNTGTGTGELFF. V is TRBV6-6 and J is TRBJ2-2, with D perhaps matching TRBD1 (6 bases). The CDR3 is 15 residues long. Germline V gives CDR1 MNHNY, CDR2 SVGAGI (reference sequence). V lost 5 bases to trimming and J lost 4 bases, with 14 bases between them.